This passage covers 17 T cell receptor beta chains from one sample sequenced in a study of cytomegalovirus exposure and HLA in healthy donors. Use of 60 Vbeta and 13 Jbeta primers characterized the PCR. Only in-frame clones appear in the TCRdb table, and some are missing; sequencing was by immunoSEQ multiplex PCR. This table has some 150,000 clones, 75% to 90% appearing once. The specimen sequenced was PBMCs. The receptors here all came from a man aged 35 to 55 in good health and CMV-seronegative.

This chain links TRBV28 with TRBJ2-1; no reliable D call. Trimming removed 6 bases from V and 5 bases from J, with 14 bases in between. The germline gives CDR1 MDHEN, CDR2 SYDVKM. CDR3 length: 14 amino acids. Here the CDR3 DNA reads TGTGCCAGCAGGCCACCCCTTGCTAACAATGAGCAGTTCTTC. This translates into CASRPPLANNEQFF.

This clone was detected only once. CDR3 amino acids: CASSESSGRVRTDTQYF. CDR3 sequence (DNA): TGCGCCAGCAGTGAGTCCAGCGGTCGGGTTCGCACAGATACGCAGTATTTT. The chain recombines TRBV10-2 with TRBJ2-3; possible D gene TRBD2, 5 bases. Germline CDR1 WSHSY, CDR2 SAAADI. The CDR3 spans 17 residues. Trimming stripped 0 bases from V and 1 base from J, with 14 bases between.

The chain combines TRBV28 with TRBJ2-5; 7 positions agree with TRBD2. The J call is in doubt because the DNA end fits TRBJ2-7 better. The CDR3 length is 15 residues. Per the germline V gene, CDR1 is MDHEN and CDR2 is SYDVKM. CDR3 DNA sequence: TGTGCCAGCACCGTCGGGGGGAACCCATCCTACGAGCAGTACTTC. Translating gives CASTVGGNPSYEQYF.

This clone came up once. This chain joins TRBV19 and TRBJ2-5; D is perhaps TRBD1 (6 bases). The tail of the sequence fits TRBJ2-7 better, so the J call may be wrong. This CDR3 spans 14 amino acids. Per the germline V gene, CDR1 is LNHDA and CDR2 is SQIVND (reference sequence). The CDR3 DNA reads TGTGCCAGTAGTATAGATCGAACAGGGAACGAGCAGTACTTC. Translated, it gives CASSIDRTGNEQYF.

The chain couples TRBV5-1 to TRBJ2-7; 7 bases fit TRBD2. V lost 4 bases, J lost 3 bases, and 4 bases stayed unmatched. The germline V gene has CDR1 SGHRS and CDR2 YFSETQ. The CDR3 sequence is 13 residues long. In DNA, the CDR3 is TGCGCCAGCAGCACCTGGACTAGCTACGAGCAGTACTTC. As protein: CASSTWTSYEQYF.

In this sample, this clone turned up a few times. The J gene is TRBJ1-2, the V gene TRBV7-2; 9 nucleotides agree with TRBD1. The CDR3 has 17 residues. Germline lookup yields CDR1 SGHTA and CDR2 FQGNSA. The trim removed 5 bases at V and 1 base at J, leaving 11 bases unmatched. The CDR3: CASSQTGGASVNYGYTF. CDR3 bases: TGTGCCAGCAGCCAAACAGGGGGCGCGAGTGTTAACTATGGCTACACCTTC.

V gene TRBV7-6 combines with J gene TRBJ1-2; D unresolved. The CDR3 runs 14 residues. Deletions cut 3 bases from V and 4 bases from J, with 12 bases between. CDR1 and CDR2 from the germline V gene are SGHVS and FNYEAQ. The CDR3 bases are TGTGCCAGCAGCTTCCGTGGCGGCACCTATGGCTACACCTTC. Translating it yields CASSFRGGTYGYTF.

The rearrangement joins TRBV7-3 to TRBJ2-1; 9 nucleotides agree with TRBD1. This CDR3 is built from 14 residues. The V gene end was trimmed by 5 bases and the J gene end by 4 bases; junction bases not matched to a gene: 3. Germline CDR1 and CDR2: SGHTA and FQGTGA. CDR3 region: CASSEGTGYNEQFF. As DNA, the CDR3 is TGTGCCAGCAGCGAAGGGACAGGGTACAATGAGCAGTTCTTC. The variable domain in full, with the rest retrieved from reference TRBV7-3 and TRBJ2-1, is GAGVSQTPSNKVTEKGKYVELRCDPISGHTALYWYRQSLGQGPEFLIYFQGTGAADDSGLPNDRFFAVRPEGSVSTLKIQRTERGDSAVYLCASSEGTGYNEQFFGPGTRLTVL.

This clone was seen only once. V usage is TRBV7-2 and J usage is TRBJ2-7; tentatively, D is TRBD1 (5 bases). CDR1 SGHTA and CDR2 FQGNSA come from the germline V gene. The CDR3 has 12 residues. Trimming removed 3 bases at V and 6 bases at J, with 9 bases between. CDR3 residues: CASSLAGLEQYF. The CDR3, as DNA: TGTGCCAGCAGCTTGGCAGGGCTCGAGCAGTACTTC.

The chain couples TRBV9 to TRBJ2-1; maybe TRBD2 (6 bases). V was shortened by 2 bases and J by 6 bases, with 9 bases between the two germline ends. CDR3 size: 13 residues. Germline-derived CDR1 and CDR2 are SGDLS and YYNGEE. CDR3 amino acids: CASSVGGPNEQFF. As DNA, the CDR3 is TGTGCCAGCAGCGTCGGAGGGCCCAATGAGCAGTTCTTC.

The chain recombines TRBV6-6 with TRBJ1-1, with D tentatively TRBD1 (5 bases). CDR3 length: 14 residues. With 2 bases removed from V and 0 bases from J, the gap between germline ends came to 7 bases. In germline, CDR1 is MNHNY, CDR2 SVGAGI (reference sequence). The CDR3: CASSYQGLNTEAFF. CDR3 nucleotides: TGTGCCAGCAGTTACCAGGGTCTGAACACTGAAGCTTTCTTT.

The chain combines TRBV7-3 with TRBJ1-2; no clear D. CDR1 and CDR2 (germline): SGHTA, FQGTGA. This CDR3 is built from 14 residues. V lost 5 bases and J 5 bases, leaving 15 bases between the germline ends. The CDR3 region is CASSPSGLDYGYTF. The DNA of the CDR3 is TGTGCCAGCAGCCCCTCGGGGTTGGATTATGGCTACACCTTC.

The V call is TRBV4-1, the J call TRBJ2-1; TRBD1 aligns across 10 bases. Germline CDR1 is MGHRA and CDR2 is YSYEKL. The CDR3 is 17 residues long. With 3 bases clipped from V and 5 bases from J, the junction kept 10 bases outside the gene matches. The CDR3 spells CASSHLSGDRGNNEQFF. Here the CDR3 DNA reads TGCGCCAGCAGCCATCTATCCGGGGACAGGGGAAACAATGAGCAGTTCTTC.

The chain employs TRBV29-1 and TRBJ1-5; the D gene is possibly TRBD1 (5 bases). V was trimmed by 1 base and J by 7 bases, leaving 11 bases between them. Germline loops: CDR1 SQVTM, CDR2 ANQGSEA. This CDR3 contains 13 residues. The DNA for the CDR3 is TGCAGCGTTGAAGGGGTTCGGGGGCAGCCCCAGCATTTT. It encodes CSVEGVRGQPQHF.

This rearrangement joins TRBV2 to TRBJ2-7, with D possibly TRBD1 on 5 matching bases. Deletions cut 10 bases from V and 8 bases from J, with 36 bases between. In germline, CDR1 is SNHLY, CDR2 FYNNEI. This CDR3 contains 18 residues. The DNA for the CDR3 is TGTGCCACCCCCGGCCCCCTTGGAGAAGCAGTACTACAGGAGAAGCAGTACTTC. It is translated as CATPGPLGEAVLQEKQYF.

This chain connects TRBV28 to TRBJ1-5; D remains unclear. This CDR3 contains 14 residues. V was clipped by 4 bases and J by 3 bases, with 10 bases between them. Germline V gene data show CDR1 as MDHEN and CDR2 as SYDVKM. CDR3 coding DNA: TGTGCCAGCAGTTACGACAAGTACAATCAGCCCCAGCATTTT. This gives the protein CASSYDKYNQPQHF.

The CDR3 region is CASSSSLEGGDGYTF. CDR3 nucleotides: TGTGCCAGCAGCTCAAGCTTGGAAGGGGGGGACGGCTACACCTTC. V and J are TRBV7-6 and TRBJ1-2; D perhaps matches TRBD1 (6 bases). V dropped 4 bases and J dropped 8 bases, with 20 bases sitting between them. CDR3 size: 15 residues. The V gene's germline CDR1 is SGHVS and CDR2 FNYEAQ.